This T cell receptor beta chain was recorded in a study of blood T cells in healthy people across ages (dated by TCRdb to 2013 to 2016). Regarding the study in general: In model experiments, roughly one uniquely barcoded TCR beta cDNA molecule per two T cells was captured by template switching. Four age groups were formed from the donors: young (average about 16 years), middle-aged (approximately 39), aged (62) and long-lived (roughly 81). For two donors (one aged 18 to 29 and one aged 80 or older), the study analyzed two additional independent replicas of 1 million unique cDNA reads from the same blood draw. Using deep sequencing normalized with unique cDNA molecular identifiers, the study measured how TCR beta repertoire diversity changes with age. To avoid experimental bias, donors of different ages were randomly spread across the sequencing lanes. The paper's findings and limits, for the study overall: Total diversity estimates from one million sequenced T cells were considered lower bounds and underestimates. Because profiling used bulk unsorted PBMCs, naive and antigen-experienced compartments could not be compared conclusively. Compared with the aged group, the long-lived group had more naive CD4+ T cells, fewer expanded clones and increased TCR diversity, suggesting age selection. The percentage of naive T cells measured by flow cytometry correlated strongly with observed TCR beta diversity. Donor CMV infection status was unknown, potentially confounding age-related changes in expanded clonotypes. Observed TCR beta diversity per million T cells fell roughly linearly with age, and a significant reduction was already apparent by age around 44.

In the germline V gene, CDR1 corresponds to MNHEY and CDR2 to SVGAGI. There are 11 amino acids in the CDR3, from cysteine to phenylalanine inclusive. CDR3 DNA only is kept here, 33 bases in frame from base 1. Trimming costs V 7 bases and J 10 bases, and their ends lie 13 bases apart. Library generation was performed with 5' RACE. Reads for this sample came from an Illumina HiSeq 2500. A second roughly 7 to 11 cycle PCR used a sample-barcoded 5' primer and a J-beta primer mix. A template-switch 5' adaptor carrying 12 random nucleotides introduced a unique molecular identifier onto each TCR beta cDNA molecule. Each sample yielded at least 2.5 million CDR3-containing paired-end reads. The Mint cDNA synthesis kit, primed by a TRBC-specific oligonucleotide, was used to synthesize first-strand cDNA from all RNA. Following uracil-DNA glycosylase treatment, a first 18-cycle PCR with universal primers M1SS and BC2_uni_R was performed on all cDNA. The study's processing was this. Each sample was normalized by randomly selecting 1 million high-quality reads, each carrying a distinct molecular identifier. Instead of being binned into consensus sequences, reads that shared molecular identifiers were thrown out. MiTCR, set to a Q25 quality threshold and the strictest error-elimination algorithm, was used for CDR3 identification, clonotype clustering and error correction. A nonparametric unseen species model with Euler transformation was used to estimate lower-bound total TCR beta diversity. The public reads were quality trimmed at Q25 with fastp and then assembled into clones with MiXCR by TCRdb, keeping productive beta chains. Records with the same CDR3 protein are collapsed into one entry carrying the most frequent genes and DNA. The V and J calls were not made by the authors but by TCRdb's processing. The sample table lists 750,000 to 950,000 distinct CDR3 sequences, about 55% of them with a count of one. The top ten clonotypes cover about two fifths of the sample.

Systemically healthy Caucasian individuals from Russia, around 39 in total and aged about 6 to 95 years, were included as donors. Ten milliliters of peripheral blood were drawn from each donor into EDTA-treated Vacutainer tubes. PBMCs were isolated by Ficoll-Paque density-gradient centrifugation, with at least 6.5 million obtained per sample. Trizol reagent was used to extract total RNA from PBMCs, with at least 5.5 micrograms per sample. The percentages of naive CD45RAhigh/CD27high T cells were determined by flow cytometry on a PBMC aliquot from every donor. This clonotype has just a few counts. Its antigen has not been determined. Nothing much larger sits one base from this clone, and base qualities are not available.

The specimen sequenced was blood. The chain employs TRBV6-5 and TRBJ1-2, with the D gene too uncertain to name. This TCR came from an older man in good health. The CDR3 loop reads CASKSGYSYTF. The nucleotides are TGTGCCAGCAAAAGTGGCTATTCCTACACCTTC.